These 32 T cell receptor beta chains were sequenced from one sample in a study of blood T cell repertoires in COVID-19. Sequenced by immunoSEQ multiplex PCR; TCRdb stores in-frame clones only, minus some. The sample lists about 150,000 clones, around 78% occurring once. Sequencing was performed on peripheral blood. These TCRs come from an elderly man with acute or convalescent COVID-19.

The CDR3 DNA reads as TGCAGCGCCCGGACAGGGAGAGAGACCCAGTACTTC. Translation: CSARTGRETQYF. V usage is TRBV29-1 and J usage is TRBJ2-5; 8 bases agree with TRBD1. Trimming at V came to 7 bases and at J to 4 bases, leaving 5 bases not matched to a gene. Per the germline V gene, CDR1 is SQVTM and CDR2 is ANQGSEA. There are 12 residues in the CDR3.

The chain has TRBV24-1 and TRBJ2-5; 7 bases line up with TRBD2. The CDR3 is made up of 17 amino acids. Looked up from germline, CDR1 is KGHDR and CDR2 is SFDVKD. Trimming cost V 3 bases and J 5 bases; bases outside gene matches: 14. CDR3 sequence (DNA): TGTGCCACCAGTGATCCCCCGGGGGGAGGGGACGGGGAGACCCAGTACTTC. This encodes CATSDPPGGGDGETQYF.

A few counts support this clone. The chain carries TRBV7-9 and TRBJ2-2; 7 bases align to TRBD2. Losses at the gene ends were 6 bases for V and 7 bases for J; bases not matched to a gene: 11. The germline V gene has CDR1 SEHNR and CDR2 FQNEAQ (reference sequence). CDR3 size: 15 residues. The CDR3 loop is CASRPSGPLSGELFF. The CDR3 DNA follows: TGTGCCAGCAGGCCTAGCGGCCCCCTGAGCGGGGAGCTGTTTTTT.

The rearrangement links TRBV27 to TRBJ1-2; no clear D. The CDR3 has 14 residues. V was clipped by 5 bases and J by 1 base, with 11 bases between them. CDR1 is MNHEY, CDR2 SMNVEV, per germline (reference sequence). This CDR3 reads CASSPSGLNYGYTF. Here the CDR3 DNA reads TGTGCCAGCAGTCCCTCGGGTCTTAACTATGGCTACACCTTC.

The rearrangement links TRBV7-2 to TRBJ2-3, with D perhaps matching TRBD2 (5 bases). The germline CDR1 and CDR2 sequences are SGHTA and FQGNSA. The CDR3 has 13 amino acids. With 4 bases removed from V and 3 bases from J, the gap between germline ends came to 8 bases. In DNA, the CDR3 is TGTGCCAGCAGCTCCCCGGGGACAGATACGCAGTATTTT. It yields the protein CASSSPGTDTQYF.

The CDR3 nucleotides read TGTGCCAGCAGCGTTAGCTTACAGGGGGCGTTGGGCGGCTACACCTTC. Amino acids: CASSVSLQGALGGYTF. This chain links TRBV9 with TRBJ1-2, with 9 nucleotides matching TRBD1. CDR1 and CDR2 (germline): SGDLS, YYNGEE. This CDR3 is built from 16 residues. With V trimmed by 2 bases and J by 8 bases, 13 bases remained unmatched.

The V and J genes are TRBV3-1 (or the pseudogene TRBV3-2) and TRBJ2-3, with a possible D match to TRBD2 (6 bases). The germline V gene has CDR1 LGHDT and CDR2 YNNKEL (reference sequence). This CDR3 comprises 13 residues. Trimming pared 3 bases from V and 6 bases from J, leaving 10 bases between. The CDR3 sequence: CASSQREADTQYF. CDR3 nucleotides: TGTGCCAGCAGCCAGAGGGAGGCGGATACGCAGTATTTT.

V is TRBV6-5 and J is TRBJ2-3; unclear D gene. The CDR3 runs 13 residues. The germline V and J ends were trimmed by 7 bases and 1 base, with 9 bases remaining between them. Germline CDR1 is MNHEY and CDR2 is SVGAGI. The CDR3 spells CASTSPGTDTQYF. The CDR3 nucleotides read TGTGCCAGCACTTCCCCCGGCACAGATACGCAGTATTTT.

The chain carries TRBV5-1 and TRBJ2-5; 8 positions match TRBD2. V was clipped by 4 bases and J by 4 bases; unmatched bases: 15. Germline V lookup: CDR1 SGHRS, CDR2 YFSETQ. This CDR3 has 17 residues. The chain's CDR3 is CASSQGLVGPQGETQYF. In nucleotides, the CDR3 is TGCGCCAGCAGCCAGGGACTAGTGGGACCCCAGGGAGAGACCCAGTACTTC.

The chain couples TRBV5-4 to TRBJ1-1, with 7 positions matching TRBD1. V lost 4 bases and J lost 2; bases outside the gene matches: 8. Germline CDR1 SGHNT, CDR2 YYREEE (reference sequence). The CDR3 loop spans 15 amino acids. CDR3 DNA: TGTGCCAGCAGCCGAGGGACAGCGGGTAACACTGAAGCTTTCTTT. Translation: CASSRGTAGNTEAFF.

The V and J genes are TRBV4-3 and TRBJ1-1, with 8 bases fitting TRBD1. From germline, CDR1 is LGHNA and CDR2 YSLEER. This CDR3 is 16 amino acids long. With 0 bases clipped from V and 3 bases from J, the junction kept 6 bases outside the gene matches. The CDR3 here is CASSQELQGEDTEAFF. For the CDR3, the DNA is TGCGCCAGCAGCCAAGAGCTACAGGGGGAGGACACTGAAGCTTTCTTT.

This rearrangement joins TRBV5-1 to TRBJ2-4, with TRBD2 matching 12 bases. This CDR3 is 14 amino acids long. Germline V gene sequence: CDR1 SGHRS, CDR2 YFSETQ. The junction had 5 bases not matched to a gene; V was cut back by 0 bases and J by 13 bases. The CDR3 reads CASSLGLAGALQYF. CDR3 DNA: TGCGCCAGCAGCTTGGGACTAGCGGGGGCCTTACAGTACTTC.

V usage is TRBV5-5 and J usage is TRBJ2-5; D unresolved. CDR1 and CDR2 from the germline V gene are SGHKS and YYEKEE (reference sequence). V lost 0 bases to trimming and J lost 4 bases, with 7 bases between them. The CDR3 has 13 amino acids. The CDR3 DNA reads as TGTGCCAGCAGCTTGGGGGCCGGAGAGACCCAGTACTTC. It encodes CASSLGAGETQYF. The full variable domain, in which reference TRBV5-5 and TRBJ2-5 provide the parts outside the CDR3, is DAGVTQSPTHLIKTRGQQVTLRCSPISGHKSVSWYQQVLGQGPQFIFQYYEKEERGRGNFPDRFSARQFPNYSSELNVNALLLGDSALYLCASSLGAGETQYFGPGTRLLVL.

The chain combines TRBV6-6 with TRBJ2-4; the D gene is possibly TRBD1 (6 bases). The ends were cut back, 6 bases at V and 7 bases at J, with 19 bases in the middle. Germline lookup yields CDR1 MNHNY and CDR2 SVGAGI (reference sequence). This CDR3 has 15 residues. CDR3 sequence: CASSEGPGQFNIQYF. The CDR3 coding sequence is TGTGCCAGCAGCGAAGGGCCCGGACAGTTTAACATTCAGTACTTC.

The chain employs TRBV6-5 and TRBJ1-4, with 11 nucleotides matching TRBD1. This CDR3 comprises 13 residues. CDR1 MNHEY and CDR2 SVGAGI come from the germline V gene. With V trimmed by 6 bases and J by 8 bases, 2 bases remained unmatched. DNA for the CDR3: TGTGCCAGCAGCCGGGACAGGGGGGAAAAACTGTTTTTT. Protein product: CASSRDRGEKLFF.

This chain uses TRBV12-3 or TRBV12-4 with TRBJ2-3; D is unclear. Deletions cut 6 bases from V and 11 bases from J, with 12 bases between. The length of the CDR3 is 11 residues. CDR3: CASRSGLGQYF. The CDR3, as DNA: TGTGCCAGCAGGTCCGGGTTGGGGCAGTATTTT.

CDR3 nucleotide sequence: TGTGCCAGCAGCTTAGTTTGGGGGGGCTCCTACAATGAGCAGTTCTTC. Protein: CASSLVWGGSYNEQFF. This rearrangement joins TRBV11-2 to TRBJ2-1; the match to TRBD2 covers 7 bases. The CDR3 is made up of 16 amino acids. Unmatched junction bases numbered 3, after V lost 1 base and J lost 0 bases. Germline V gene data show CDR1 as SGHAT and CDR2 as FQNNGV. The full variable domain, completed using reference TRBV11-2 and TRBJ2-1, is EAGVAQSPRYKIIEKRQSVAFWCNPISGHATLYWYQQILGQGPKLLIQFQNNGVVDDSQLPKDRFSAERLKGVDSTLKIQPAKLEDSAVYLCASSLVWGGSYNEQFFGPGTRLTVL.

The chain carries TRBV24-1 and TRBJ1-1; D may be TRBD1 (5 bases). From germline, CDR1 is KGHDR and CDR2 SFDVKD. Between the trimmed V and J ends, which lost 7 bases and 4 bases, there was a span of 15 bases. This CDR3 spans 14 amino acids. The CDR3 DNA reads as TGTGCCACCAGATCTAATGGACACCTCACTGAAGCTTTCTTT. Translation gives CATRSNGHLTEAFF.

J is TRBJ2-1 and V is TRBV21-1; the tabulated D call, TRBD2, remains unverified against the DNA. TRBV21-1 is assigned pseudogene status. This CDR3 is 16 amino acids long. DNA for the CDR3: TGTGCCAGCAGCAAAGAGCGGGGGAGCTCCTACAATGAGCAGTTCTTC. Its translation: CASSKERGSSYNEQFF.

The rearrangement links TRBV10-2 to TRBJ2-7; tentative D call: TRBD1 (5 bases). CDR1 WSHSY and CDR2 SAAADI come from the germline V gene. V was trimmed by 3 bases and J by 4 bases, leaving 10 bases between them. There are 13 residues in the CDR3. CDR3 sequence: CASSDPPGYEQYV. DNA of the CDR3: TGCGCCAGCAGTGACCCCCCAGGGTACGAGCAGTACGTC.

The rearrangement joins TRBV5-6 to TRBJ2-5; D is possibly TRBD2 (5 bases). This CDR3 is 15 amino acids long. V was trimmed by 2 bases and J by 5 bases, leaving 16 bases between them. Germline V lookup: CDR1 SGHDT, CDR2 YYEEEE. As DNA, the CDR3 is TGTGCCAGCAGCTTCCGTTCTGCCCCGGGGGAGACCCAGTACTTC. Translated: CASSFRSAPGETQYF.

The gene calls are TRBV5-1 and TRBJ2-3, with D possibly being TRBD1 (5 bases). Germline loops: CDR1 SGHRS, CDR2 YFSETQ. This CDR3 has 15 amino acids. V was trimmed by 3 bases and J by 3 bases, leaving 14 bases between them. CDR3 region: CASSSWGLETDTQYF. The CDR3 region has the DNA TGCGCCAGCAGCTCCTGGGGCCTTGAAACAGATACGCAGTATTTT. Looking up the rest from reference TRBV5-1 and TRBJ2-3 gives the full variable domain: KAGVTQTPRYLIKTRGQQVTLSCSPISGHRSVSWYQQTPGQGLQFLFEYFSETQRNKGNFPGRFSGRQFSNSRSEMNVSTLELGDSALYLCASSSWGLETDTQYFGPGTRLTVL.

Here the CDR3 DNA reads TGCGCCAGCAGCTACGATGGACTGGGCGAGCAGTACGTC. It translates to CASSYDGLGEQYV. This rearrangement joins TRBV5-1 to TRBJ2-7; a possible D gene is TRBD2 (5 bases). CDR1 and CDR2 from the germline V gene are SGHRS and YFSETQ. This CDR3 contains 13 residues. The V end lost 3 bases, the J end lost 6 bases, and 13 bases lay between the germline ends.

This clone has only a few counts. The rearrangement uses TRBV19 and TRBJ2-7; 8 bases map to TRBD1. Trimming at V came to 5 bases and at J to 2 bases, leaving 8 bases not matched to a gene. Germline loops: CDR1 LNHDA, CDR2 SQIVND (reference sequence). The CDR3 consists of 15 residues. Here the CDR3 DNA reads TGTGCCAGTAGTCTTCGGACAGGGAGCGCCTACGAGCAGTACGTC. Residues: CASSLRTGSAYEQYV.

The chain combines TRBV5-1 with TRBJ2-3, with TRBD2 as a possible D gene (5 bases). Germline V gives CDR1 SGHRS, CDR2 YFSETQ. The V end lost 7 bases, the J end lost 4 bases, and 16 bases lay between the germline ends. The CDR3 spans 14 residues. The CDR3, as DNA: TGCGCCAGCGGCGGCGGAGGCTACTCAGATACGCAGTATTTT. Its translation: CASGGGGYSDTQYF.

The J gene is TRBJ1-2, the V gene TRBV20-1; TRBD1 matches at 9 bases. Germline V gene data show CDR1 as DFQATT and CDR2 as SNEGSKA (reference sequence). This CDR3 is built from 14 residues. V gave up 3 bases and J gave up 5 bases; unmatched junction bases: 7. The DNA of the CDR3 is TGCAGTGCTAGTGACAGGGGGATGAGGTATGGCTACACCTTC. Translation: CSASDRGMRYGYTF.

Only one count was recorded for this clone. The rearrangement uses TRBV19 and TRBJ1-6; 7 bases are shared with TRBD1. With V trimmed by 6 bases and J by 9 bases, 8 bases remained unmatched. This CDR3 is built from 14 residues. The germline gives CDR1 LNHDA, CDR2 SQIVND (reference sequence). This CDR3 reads CASRSDRDSSPLHF. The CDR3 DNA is TGTGCCAGTAGAAGCGACAGGGACTCTTCACCCCTCCACTTT.

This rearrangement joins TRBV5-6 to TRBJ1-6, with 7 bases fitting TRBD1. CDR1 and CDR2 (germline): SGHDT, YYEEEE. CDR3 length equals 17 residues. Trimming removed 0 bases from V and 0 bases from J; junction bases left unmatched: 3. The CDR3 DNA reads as TGTGCCAGCAGCTTGGCCGGGGACAGCTCCTATAATTCACCCCTCCACTTT. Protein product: CASSLAGDSSYNSPLHF.

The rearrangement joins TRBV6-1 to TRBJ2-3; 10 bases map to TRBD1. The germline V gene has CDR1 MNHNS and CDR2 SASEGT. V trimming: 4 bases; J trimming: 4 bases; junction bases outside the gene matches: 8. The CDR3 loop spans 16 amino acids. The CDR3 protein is CASSGGGTGAPDTQYF. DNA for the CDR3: TGTGCCAGCAGTGGGGGGGGGACAGGGGCCCCAGATACGCAGTATTTT.

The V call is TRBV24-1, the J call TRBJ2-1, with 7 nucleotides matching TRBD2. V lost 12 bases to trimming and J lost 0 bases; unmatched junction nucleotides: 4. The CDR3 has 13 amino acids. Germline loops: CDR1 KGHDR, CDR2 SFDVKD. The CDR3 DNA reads TGTGCCGTCGGGGAGGGCTCCTACAATGAGCAGTTCTTC. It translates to CAVGEGSYNEQFF.

The CDR3 coding sequence is TGTGCCAGCAGGTTCGGGGCAGGAGGGGAGCAGTACTTC. Its protein product is CASRFGAGGEQYF. This chain links TRBV12-3 or TRBV12-4 with TRBJ2-7, with D tentatively TRBD2 (6 bases). V lost 6 bases to trimming and J lost 7 bases, with 16 bases between them. The length of the CDR3 is 13 residues.

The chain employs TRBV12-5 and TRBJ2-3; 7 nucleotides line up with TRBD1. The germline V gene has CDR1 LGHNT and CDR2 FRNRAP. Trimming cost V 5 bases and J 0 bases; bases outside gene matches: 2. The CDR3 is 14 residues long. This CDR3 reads CASGGDSSTDTQYF. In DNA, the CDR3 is TGTGCTAGTGGTGGGGACAGTAGCACAGATACGCAGTATTTT.